This T cell receptor (delta chain) was sequenced for a study of gamma-delta chains in newborns, infants, children. TCRdb re-processed the reads using CATT. The sample gives 8,600 or so delta-chain clones, approximately 3.6% of which show up once; over 15% is in the top ten. By frequency in the sample, this clone is medium-sized. The sample has other DNA sequences that encode this CDR3 too. The CDR3 runs to 18 residues. CDR1 and CDR2 from the germline V gene are GEAIGNYY and EKD. The J segment lost 0 bases and the V segment lost 3 bases, leaving 6 bases of the junction unmatched. The chain combines TRDV2 with TRDJ3; 8 nucleotides agree with TRDD3. Sequencing was performed on blood. The receptor was derived from a child who was a newborn, infant or young child, either healthy, febrile or measles-vaccinated (not recorded which). The CDR3 spells CACDVLGASSWDTRQMFF. CDR3 nucleotide sequence: TGTGCCTGTGACGTACTGGGGGCCAGCTCCTGGGACACCCGACAGATGTTTTTC.